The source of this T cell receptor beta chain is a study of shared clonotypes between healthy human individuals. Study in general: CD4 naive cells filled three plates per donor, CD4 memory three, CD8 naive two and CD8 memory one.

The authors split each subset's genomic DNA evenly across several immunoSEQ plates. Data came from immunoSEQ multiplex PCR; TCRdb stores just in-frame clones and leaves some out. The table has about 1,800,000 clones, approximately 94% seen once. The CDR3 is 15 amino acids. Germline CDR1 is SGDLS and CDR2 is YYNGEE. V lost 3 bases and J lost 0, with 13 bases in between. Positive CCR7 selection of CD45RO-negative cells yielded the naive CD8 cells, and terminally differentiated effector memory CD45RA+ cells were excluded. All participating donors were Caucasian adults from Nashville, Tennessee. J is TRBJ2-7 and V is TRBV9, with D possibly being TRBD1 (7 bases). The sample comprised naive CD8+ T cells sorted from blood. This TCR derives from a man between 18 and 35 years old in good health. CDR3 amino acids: CASSGRDSFSYEQYF. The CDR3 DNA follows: TGTGCCAGCAGCGGGCGGGACAGTTTCTCCTACGAGCAGTACTTC. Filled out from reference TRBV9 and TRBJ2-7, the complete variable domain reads DSGVTQTPKHLITATGQRVTLRCSPRSGDLSVYWYQQSLDQGLQFLIQYYNGEERAKGNILERFSAQQFPDLHSELNLSSLELGDSALYFCASSGRDSFSYEQYFGPGTRLTVT.